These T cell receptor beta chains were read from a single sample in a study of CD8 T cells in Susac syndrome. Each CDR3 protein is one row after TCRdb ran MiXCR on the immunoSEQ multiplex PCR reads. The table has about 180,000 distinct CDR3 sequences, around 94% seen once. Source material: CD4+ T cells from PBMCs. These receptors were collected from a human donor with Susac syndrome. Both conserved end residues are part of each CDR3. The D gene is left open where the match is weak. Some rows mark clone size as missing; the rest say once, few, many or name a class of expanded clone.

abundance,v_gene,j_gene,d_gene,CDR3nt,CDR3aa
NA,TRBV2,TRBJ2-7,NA,TGTGCCAGCAGGGCGGCAGGGAGCTCCTACGAGCAGTACTTC,CASRAAGSSYEQYF
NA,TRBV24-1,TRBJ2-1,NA,TGTGCCACCAGTGGAAGGTCGAGCTCCTACAATGAGCAGTTCTTC,CATSGRSSSYNEQFF
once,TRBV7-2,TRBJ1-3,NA,TGTGCCAGCAGCCCACAGGGAGACACCATATATTTT,CASSPQGDTIYF
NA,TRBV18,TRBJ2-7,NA,TGTGCCAGCTCTACCTCGGGGAGCTCCTACGAGCAGTACTTC,CASSTSGSSYEQYF
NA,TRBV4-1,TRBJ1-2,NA,TGCGCCAGCAGCCAATCTTGGACAAACTATGGCTACACCTTC,CASSQSWTNYGYTF
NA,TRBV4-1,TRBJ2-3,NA,TGCGCCAGCAGCCAAGATGGATGGCGGGACGGGCATTTT,CASSQDGWRDGHF
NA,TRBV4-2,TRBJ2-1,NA,TGTGCCAGCAGCCAAGAGAGAGAGGTCAATGAGCAGTTCTTC,CASSQEREVNEQFF
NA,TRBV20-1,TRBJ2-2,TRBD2,TGCAGTGCTAGGGGCGGCGTAGCGGGGGGTAACACCGGGGAGCTGTTTTTT,CSARGGVAGGNTGELFF
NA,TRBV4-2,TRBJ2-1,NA,TGTGCCAGCAGCCAAGACCCAGTGGGATACAATGAGCAGTTCTTC,CASSQDPVGYNEQFF
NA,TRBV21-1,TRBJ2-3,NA,TGTGCCAGCAGCACTCCATCTAGCACAGATACGCAGTATTTT,CASSTPSSTDTQYF
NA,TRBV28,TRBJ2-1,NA,TGTGCCAGCAGGCTAACAGGGTATGAGCAGTTCTTC,CASRLTGYEQFF
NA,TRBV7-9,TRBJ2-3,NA,TGTGCCAGCAGCTTAGAGTGGGAACAAGATACGCAGTATTTT,CASSLEWEQDTQYF
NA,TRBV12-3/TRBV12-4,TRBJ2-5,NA,TGTGCCAGCAGGCTGATGACTCGAGGGCCTCAAGAGACCCAGTACTTC,CASRLMTRGPQETQYF
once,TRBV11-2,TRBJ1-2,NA,TGTGCCAGCAGCGTCGACAGCTATGGCTACACCTTC,CASSVDSYGYTF
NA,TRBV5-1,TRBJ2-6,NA,TGCGCCAGCAGCTTGTACGGGTTCTCTGGGGCCAACGTCCTGACTTTC,CASSLYGFSGANVLTF
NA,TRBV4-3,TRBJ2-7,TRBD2,TGCGCCAGCAGCCGTACTAGCGGGAGTGGTTACGAGCAGTACTTC,CASSRTSGSGYEQYF
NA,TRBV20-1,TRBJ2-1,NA,TGCAGTCCGTCCCGACCGACTAGCAATGAGCAGTTCTTC,CSPSRPTSNEQFF
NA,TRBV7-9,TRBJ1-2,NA,TGTGCCAGCAGCCTCGCGGGCAGTGCCGATTACACCTTC,CASSLAGSADYTF
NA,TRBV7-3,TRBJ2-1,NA,TGTGCCAGCAGCACGATGCACGCGGATGAGCAGTTCTTC,CASSTMHADEQFF
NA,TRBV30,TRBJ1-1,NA,TGTGCCTGGAGCCCCGCAACCAGAGGAACTGAAGCTTTCTTT,CAWSPATRGTEAFF
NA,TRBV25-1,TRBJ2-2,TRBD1,TGTGCCAGCAGTGACACCGGGACAGGGATAACCGGGGAGCTGTTTTTT,CASSDTGTGITGELFF
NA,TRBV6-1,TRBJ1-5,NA,TGTGCCAGCACGCCTGCGCACTTGGTGGGTCAGCCCCAGCATTTT,CASTPAHLVGQPQHF
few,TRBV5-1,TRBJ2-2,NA,TGCGCCAGCAGCTTGGATTACACCGGGGAGCTGTTTTTT,CASSLDYTGELFF
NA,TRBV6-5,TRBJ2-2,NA,TGTGCCAGCAGACCCCCAAGAGCCGGGGAGCTGTTTTTT,CASRPPRAGELFF
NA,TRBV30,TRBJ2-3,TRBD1,TGTGCTGGGGACAGGGGCACAGATACGCAGTATTTT,CAGDRGTDTQYF
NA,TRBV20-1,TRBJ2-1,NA,TGCAGTGCAGAGGACACTAGGGGCCCCTACAATGAGCAGTTCTTC,CSAEDTRGPYNEQFF
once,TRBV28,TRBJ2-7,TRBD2,TGTGCCAGCAGACAGGGACTAGCGGGAGCCTACGAGCAGTACTTC,CASRQGLAGAYEQYF
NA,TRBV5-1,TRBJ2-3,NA,TGCGCCAGCAGCGCTGGAGAGCGAGATACGCAGTATTTT,CASSAGERDTQYF
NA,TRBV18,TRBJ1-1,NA,TGTGCCAGCTCACCACGGACGCGCGACACTGAAGCTTTCTTT,CASSPRTRDTEAFF
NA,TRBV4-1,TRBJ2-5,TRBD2,TGCGCCAGCTCCCCAGGGAGACTAGCGGGAGGGCGTTTGCGAGAGACCCAGTACTTC,CASSPGRLAGGRLRETQYF
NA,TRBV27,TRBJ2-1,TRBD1,TGTGCCAGCAGTTTATCGAGGACAGGGACCTACAATGAGCAGTTCTTC,CASSLSRTGTYNEQFF
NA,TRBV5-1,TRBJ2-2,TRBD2,TGCGCCAGCAGCTTGGATCCGAGCGGGAGCAACACCGGGGAGCTGTTTTTT,CASSLDPSGSNTGELFF
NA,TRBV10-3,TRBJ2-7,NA,TGTGCCATCAGAGAGGGATTAACCACGAGGGAGCAGTACTTC,CAIREGLTTREQYF
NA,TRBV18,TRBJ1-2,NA,TGTGCCAGCTCATCCTTAGACGGGAGCGGTGGCTACACCTTC,CASSSLDGSGGYTF
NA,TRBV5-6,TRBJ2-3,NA,TGTGCCAGCAGCCCGCAACCTATCGTAGATACGCAGTATTTT,CASSPQPIVDTQYF
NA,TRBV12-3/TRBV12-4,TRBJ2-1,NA,TGTGCCAGCAGTTTGGGCCCCTACAATGAGCAGTTCTTC,CASSLGPYNEQFF
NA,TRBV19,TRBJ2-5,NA,TGTGCCAGTAGTATGGACAAGCCGTACCAAGAGACCCAGTACTTC,CASSMDKPYQETQYF
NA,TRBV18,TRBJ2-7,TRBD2,TGTGCCAGCTCACCACGGGCCGGGGGGGACGAGCAGTACTTC,CASSPRAGGDEQYF
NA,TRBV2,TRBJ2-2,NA,TGTGCCAGCAGTGTCGAGCAGGGCGCCGGGGAGCTGTTTTTT,CASSVEQGAGELFF
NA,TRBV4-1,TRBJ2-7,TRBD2,TGCGCCAGCAGCCAACCCAGCGGGAGGGCCCACGAGCAGTACTTC,CASSQPSGRAHEQYF
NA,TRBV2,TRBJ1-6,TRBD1,TGTGCCAGCAGCCGGACAGGGGGCCTAAATTCACTTCTCCACTTT,CASSRTGGLNSLLHF
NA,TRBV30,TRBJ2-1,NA,TGTGCCTGGAGTGCGCGACTAGTCAAGTTCTTC,CAWSARLVKFF
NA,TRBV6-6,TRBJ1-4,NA,TGTGCCAGCAGTTACGGGGGCCGAAATGAAAAACTGTTTTTT,CASSYGGRNEKLFF
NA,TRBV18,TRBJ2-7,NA,TGTGCCAGCTCCCCGATTAAGGACACTGAGCAGTACTTC,CASSPIKDTEQYF
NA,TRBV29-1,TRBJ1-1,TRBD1,TGCAGCGTGGGACAGGGGGCGATAGGGAACACTGAAGCTTTCTTT,CSVGQGAIGNTEAFF
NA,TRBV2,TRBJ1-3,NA,TGTGCCACTCGGGGGTCCGGCAGCATGGGAGATTTT,CATRGSGSMGDF
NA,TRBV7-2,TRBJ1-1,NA,TGTGCCAGCAGCTTATTCATGAACACTGAAGCTTTCTTT,CASSLFMNTEAFF
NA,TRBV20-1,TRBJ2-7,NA,TGCAGTGCTAGAGAATATAGCGGCCCCTACGAGCAGTACTTC,CSAREYSGPYEQYF
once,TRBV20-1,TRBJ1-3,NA,TGCAGTGCTAGAGATCGGGGCAGAGGGGGAGGAAACACCATATATTTT,CSARDRGRGGGNTIYF
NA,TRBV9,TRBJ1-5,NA,TGTGCCAGCAGCGTAGGGGCTAATCAGCCCCAGCATTTT,CASSVGANQPQHF
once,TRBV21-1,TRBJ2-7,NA,TGTGCCAGCAAATTCACTAGGACAGGGACCGACGAGCAGTACTTC,CASKFTRTGTDEQYF
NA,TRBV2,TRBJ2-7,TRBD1,TGTGCCAGCAGTGAATGGGACAGGGGGCAAATCTACGAGCAGTACTTC,CASSEWDRGQIYEQYF
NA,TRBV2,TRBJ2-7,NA,TGTGCCAGCAGTGAAGGCCGAGAATTCATAAACTACGAGCAGTACTTC,CASSEGREFINYEQYF
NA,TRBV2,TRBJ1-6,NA,TGTGCCAGCAGAGGCGTCACAGGGCCCCGGGGCTCACCCCTCCACTTT,CASRGVTGPRGSPLHF
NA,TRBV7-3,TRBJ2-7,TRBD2,TGTGCCAGCAGCCCCGGGGGCGGGGGGGCCCACGAGCAGTACTTC,CASSPGGGGAHEQYF
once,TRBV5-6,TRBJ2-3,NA,TGTGCCAGCAGCTTGAGTCCGGGATCATACTTACCAGATACGCAGTATTTT,CASSLSPGSYLPDTQYF